Listed below are T cell receptor beta chains from one sample, sequenced in a study of Graves' ophthalmopathy and Graves' hyperthyroidism. Via MiXCR, TCRdb re-called the multiplex PCR reads, giving one row per CDR3 protein. The table has just over 600,000 distinct CDR3 sequences, about 20% seen once. Specimen: peripheral blood. These receptors were taken from a woman aged 18 to 35 with stable Graves' hyperthyroidism. Some clones in this sample may be carry-over from other donors' samples. Each CDR3 is given with its conserved first and last residue. Each record gives: CDR3 protein, CDR3 DNA, V gene, J gene, clone size, D gene. The D gene is left open where the match is weak. The size of a clone is reported for some rows only, either as once, few or many, or as a class for expanded clones.

cdr3_aa: CASSPHELAGTGELFF
cdr3_nt: TGTGCCAGCTCACCTCACGAACTAGCGGGGACCGGGGAGCTGTTTTTT
v_call: TRBV18
j_call: TRBJ2-2
clone_size: few
d_call: TRBD2

cdr3_aa: CASSSGRSQHF
cdr3_nt: TGTGCCAGCAGCTCTGGGAGGTCCCAGCATTTT
v_call: TRBV7-9
j_call: TRBJ1-5
clone_size: many
d_call: -

cdr3_aa: CASSYGTGLITGELFF
cdr3_nt: TGTGCCAGCAGTTACGGGACAGGTCTTATCACCGGGGAGCTGTTTTTT
v_call: TRBV6-5
j_call: TRBJ2-2
clone_size: -
d_call: TRBD1

cdr3_aa: CASSYLIAGAETQYF
cdr3_nt: TGTGCCAGCAGTTACTTAATAGCCGGGGCAGAGACCCAGTACTTC
v_call: TRBV6-5
j_call: TRBJ2-5
clone_size: many
d_call: -

cdr3_aa: CAWSGQMNTEAFF
cdr3_nt: TGTGCCTGGAGTGGACAGATGAACACTGAAGCTTTCTTT
v_call: TRBV30
j_call: TRBJ1-1
clone_size: many
d_call: -

cdr3_aa: CASRTDPKMGYTF
cdr3_nt: TGCGCCAGCAGAACGGACCCCAAGATGGGCTACACCTTC
v_call: TRBV5-1
j_call: TRBJ1-2
clone_size: few
d_call: -

cdr3_aa: CASRPGLVQGTYEQYF
cdr3_nt: TGTGCCAGCAGACCGGGCTTAGTGCAGGGCACCTACGAGCAGTACTTC
v_call: TRBV6-1
j_call: TRBJ2-7
clone_size: -
d_call: -

cdr3_aa: CASRRDRGPYYGYTF
cdr3_nt: TGTGCCAGCAGGCGAGACAGGGGCCCTTACTATGGCTACACCTTC
v_call: TRBV6-2/TRBV6-3
j_call: TRBJ1-2
clone_size: -
d_call: TRBD1

cdr3_aa: CASSLSTGADEQYF
cdr3_nt: TGTGCCAGCAGTTTATCGACGGGGGCCGACGAGCAGTACTTC
v_call: TRBV27
j_call: TRBJ2-7
clone_size: many
d_call: -

cdr3_aa: CASSDPTGRGTEAFF
cdr3_nt: TGCGCCAGCAGCGATCCGACAGGGCGTGGGACTGAAGCTTTCTTT
v_call: TRBV5-1
j_call: TRBJ1-1
clone_size: many
d_call: TRBD1

cdr3_aa: CSVEEEGIKAFF
cdr3_nt: TGCAGCGTTGAAGAAGAAGGAATCAAGGCTTTCTTT
v_call: TRBV29-1
j_call: TRBJ1-1
clone_size: many
d_call: -

cdr3_aa: CASSQGQDQPQHF
cdr3_nt: TGTGCCAGCAGCCAGGGCCAGGATCAGCCCCAGCATTTT
v_call: TRBV4-2
j_call: TRBJ1-5
clone_size: many
d_call: -

cdr3_aa: CASRGAGERGYTF
cdr3_nt: TGTGCCAGCCGAGGGGCCGGAGAGAGGGGCTACACCTTC
v_call: TRBV12-3/TRBV12-4
j_call: TRBJ1-2
clone_size: few
d_call: -

cdr3_aa: CASSRGVDGGGYQETQYF
cdr3_nt: TGTGCCAGCAGTCGCGGGGTCGATGGGGGGGGGTACCAAGAGACCCAGTACTTC
v_call: TRBV6-1
j_call: TRBJ2-5
clone_size: once
d_call: TRBD2

cdr3_aa: CAWSVRGLNTGELFF
cdr3_nt: TGTGCCTGGAGTGTACGGGGTCTGAACACCGGGGAGCTGTTTTTT
v_call: TRBV30
j_call: TRBJ2-2
clone_size: few
d_call: -

cdr3_aa: CASSYPSGQPNTEAFF
cdr3_nt: TGTGCCAGCAGTTACCCGTCCGGGCAGCCGAACACTGAAGCTTTCTTT
v_call: TRBV6-2/TRBV6-3
j_call: TRBJ1-1
clone_size: many
d_call: -

cdr3_aa: CSVQSPSYGYTF
cdr3_nt: TGCAGCGTTCAGTCTCCAAGCTATGGCTACACCTTC
v_call: TRBV29-1
j_call: TRBJ1-2
clone_size: many
d_call: -

cdr3_aa: CATSDPSTGANVLTF
cdr3_nt: TGTGCCACCAGTGATCCATCTACCGGGGCCAACGTCCTGACTTTC
v_call: TRBV24-1
j_call: TRBJ2-6
clone_size: many
d_call: -

cdr3_aa: CSATQQVWGYTF
cdr3_nt: TGCAGTGCTACCCAACAGGTCTGGGGCTACACCTTC
v_call: TRBV20-1
j_call: TRBJ1-2
clone_size: many
d_call: -

cdr3_aa: CASSVGEVTEAFF
cdr3_nt: TGTGCCAGCAGTGTGGGGGAGGTCACTGAAGCTTTCTTT
v_call: TRBV2
j_call: TRBJ1-1
clone_size: -
d_call: -

cdr3_aa: CASKGTGAGTGELFF
cdr3_nt: TGTGCCAGCAAGGGAACAGGGGCAGGCACCGGGGAGCTGTTTTTT
v_call: TRBV9
j_call: TRBJ2-2
clone_size: few
d_call: TRBD1

cdr3_aa: CASRSSRGNTGELFF
cdr3_nt: TGTGCCAGCAGGTCTTCCAGGGGGAACACCGGGGAGCTGTTTTTT
v_call: TRBV6-1
j_call: TRBJ2-2
clone_size: few
d_call: -

cdr3_aa: CACRTGHEQYF
cdr3_nt: TGTGCCTGCCGGACAGGGCACGAGCAGTACTTC
v_call: TRBV30
j_call: TRBJ2-7
clone_size: many
d_call: TRBD1

cdr3_aa: CASSHAFTSGRRETQYF
cdr3_nt: TGTGCCAGCAGCCACGCATTTACTAGCGGGAGGAGGGAGACCCAGTACTTC
v_call: TRBV3-1
j_call: TRBJ2-5
clone_size: -
d_call: TRBD2

cdr3_aa: CASSQRTAWAEAFF
cdr3_nt: TGTGCCAGCAGCCAACGGACGGCGTGGGCTGAAGCTTTCTTT
v_call: TRBV6-2/TRBV6-3
j_call: TRBJ1-1
clone_size: -
d_call: -

cdr3_aa: CASSSLGGGEVDTEAFF
cdr3_nt: TGTGCCAGCAGTTCCCTAGGAGGGGGCGAAGTTGACACTGAAGCTTTCTTT
v_call: TRBV6-5
j_call: TRBJ1-1
clone_size: -
d_call: TRBD1

cdr3_aa: CASSHGAVQASGRSWEQYF
cdr3_nt: TGTGCCAGCAGTCACGGGGCCGTGCAGGCGAGCGGGAGGTCTTGGGAGCAGTACTTC
v_call: TRBV2
j_call: TRBJ2-7
clone_size: many
d_call: TRBD2

cdr3_aa: CASSAHRDNYGYTF
cdr3_nt: TGTGCCAGCAGTGCGCACAGGGATAACTATGGCTACACCTTC
v_call: TRBV12-3/TRBV12-4
j_call: TRBJ1-2
clone_size: -
d_call: -

cdr3_aa: CASTGTRGGYTF
cdr3_nt: TGTGCCAGCACCGGGACCCGAGGGGGCTACACCTTC
v_call: TRBV2
j_call: TRBJ1-2
clone_size: many
d_call: -

cdr3_aa: CASSLEGLAAPYEQYF
cdr3_nt: TGTGCCAGCAGCTTAGAAGGACTAGCGGCACCCTACGAGCAGTACTTC
v_call: TRBV11-2
j_call: TRBJ2-7
clone_size: many
d_call: TRBD2

cdr3_aa: CASSFAAGKGSEQYF
cdr3_nt: TGTGCCAGCAGCTTTGCTGCGGGAAAAGGGTCGGAGCAGTACTTC
v_call: TRBV7-2
j_call: TRBJ2-7
clone_size: many
d_call: -

cdr3_aa: CASNALGQLTTEAFF
cdr3_nt: TGTGCCAGCAACGCTCTGGGACAGTTAACTACTGAAGCTTTCTTT
v_call: TRBV12-3/TRBV12-4
j_call: TRBJ1-1
clone_size: -
d_call: TRBD1

cdr3_aa: CASSPLGADTEAFF
cdr3_nt: TGTGCCAGCAGTCCCCTGGGGGCCGACACTGAAGCTTTCTTT
v_call: TRBV6-2/TRBV6-3
j_call: TRBJ1-1
clone_size: many
d_call: -

cdr3_aa: CASSRRQAAGAEQYF
cdr3_nt: TGCGCCAGCAGCAGGAGACAGGCCGCGGGGGCCGAGCAGTACTTC
v_call: TRBV5-1
j_call: TRBJ2-7
clone_size: many
d_call: -

cdr3_aa: CASSPASVRETQYF
cdr3_nt: TGTGCCAGCAGTCCTGCTAGCGTTCGGGAGACCCAGTACTTC
v_call: TRBV6-2/TRBV6-3
j_call: TRBJ2-5
clone_size: -
d_call: -

cdr3_aa: CSARDSLAGAGNSPLHF
cdr3_nt: TGCAGTGCTAGAGATTCACTGGCCGGGGCGGGTAATTCACCCCTCCACTTT
v_call: TRBV20-1
j_call: TRBJ1-6
clone_size: few
d_call: -

cdr3_aa: CASSREGQRNSYEQYF
cdr3_nt: TGTGCCAGTAGTAGAGAGGGACAGCGTAACTCCTACGAGCAGTACTTC
v_call: TRBV19
j_call: TRBJ2-7
clone_size: many
d_call: TRBD1

cdr3_aa: CAWSGGEHSNQPQHF
cdr3_nt: TGTGCCTGGAGTGGGGGGGAACATAGCAATCAGCCCCAGCATTTT
v_call: TRBV30
j_call: TRBJ1-5
clone_size: -
d_call: -

cdr3_aa: CATSDLDPPRQGETGELFF
cdr3_nt: TGTGCCACCAGTGATTTGGATCCCCCGAGACAGGGAGAAACCGGGGAGCTGTTTTTT
v_call: TRBV24-1
j_call: TRBJ2-2
clone_size: many
d_call: TRBD1

cdr3_aa: CASSRTGETTYEQYF
cdr3_nt: TGTGCCAGCAGCCGGACAGGGGAAACGACCTACGAGCAGTACTTC
v_call: TRBV11-2
j_call: TRBJ2-7
clone_size: -
d_call: TRBD1

cdr3_aa: CASSETRNGYTF
cdr3_nt: TGTGCCAGCAGTGAAACTCGGAATGGCTACACCTTC
v_call: TRBV6-1
j_call: TRBJ1-2
clone_size: many
d_call: -

cdr3_aa: CAISPGQETQYF
cdr3_nt: TGTGCCATCAGTCCGGGCCAAGAGACCCAGTACTTC
v_call: TRBV10-3
j_call: TRBJ2-5
clone_size: few
d_call: -

cdr3_aa: CASSQIGQGANQPQHF
cdr3_nt: TGCGCCAGCAGCCAAATTGGACAGGGGGCAAATCAGCCCCAGCATTTT
v_call: TRBV4-1
j_call: TRBJ1-5
clone_size: -
d_call: TRBD1

cdr3_aa: CASSLTTTRWELFF
cdr3_nt: TGTGCCAGCAGTTTAACGACCACCCGCTGGGAGCTGTTTTTT
v_call: TRBV12-3/TRBV12-4
j_call: TRBJ2-2
clone_size: many
d_call: -

cdr3_aa: CASSKTGTLLEQYF
cdr3_nt: TGTGCCAGCAGCAAGACCGGGACACTCCTCGAGCAGTACTTC
v_call: TRBV5-6
j_call: TRBJ2-7
clone_size: many
d_call: -

cdr3_aa: CASAGASKNIQYF
cdr3_nt: TGTGCCAGCGCTGGGGCATCAAAAAACATTCAGTACTTC
v_call: TRBV28
j_call: TRBJ2-4
clone_size: few
d_call: -

cdr3_aa: CAWRIRNTIYF
cdr3_nt: TGTGCCTGGAGAATCCGGAACACCATATATTTT
v_call: TRBV30
j_call: TRBJ1-3
clone_size: many
d_call: -

cdr3_aa: CASSGLDRVKTQYF
cdr3_nt: TGTGCCAGCAGTGGTTTGGACAGGGTCAAGACCCAGTACTTC
v_call: TRBV2
j_call: TRBJ2-5
clone_size: few
d_call: TRBD1

cdr3_aa: CSASAQHNSPLHF
cdr3_nt: TGCAGTGCTAGCGCTCAGCATAATTCACCCCTCCACTTT
v_call: TRBV20-1
j_call: TRBJ1-6
clone_size: many
d_call: -

cdr3_aa: CASSYFGGTEAFF
cdr3_nt: TGTGCCAGCAGTTACTTTGGCGGAACTGAAGCTTTCTTT
v_call: TRBV6-5
j_call: TRBJ1-1
clone_size: many
d_call: -